The clone carrying this T cell receptor beta chain has a single count. The antigen is unknown. The V end lost 5 bases, the J end lost 2 bases, and 11 bases lay between the germline ends. Germline V CDR1 and CDR2: LNHDA, SQIVND (reference sequence). CDR3 length: 14 residues. Method: immunoSEQ multiplex PCR; TCRdb's copy keeps in-frame clones and lacks some. Of about 73,000 clones in the sample, about 95% were seen once. This sample is drawn from a study of cytomegalovirus exposure and HLA in healthy donors. Background on the study: In a later analysis, the approximately 120 validation repertoires were reported to have used the same platform as the roughly 610 first-cohort repertoires.

Findings and limits, study-wide: Altogether, around 160 TCR beta chains were recorded as cytomegalovirus-associated.

This receptor was identified in a man aged 18-30 years in good health and CMV-seronegative. This chain joins TRBV19 and TRBJ2-3; D is undetermined. The source material was PBMCs. CDR3 sequence: CASSDRADTDTQYF. CDR3 nucleotide sequence: TGTGCCAGTAGTGACCGCGCGGACACAGATACGCAGTATTTT.